The following is a T cell receptor (beta chain) sequence with its context. The target antigen is unknown. Assay: immunoSEQ multiplex PCR; the TCRdb copy retains only in-frame clones and omits some. This sample has 65,000 to 85,000 clones, with about 88% found just once. This sample is part of a study of OX40 agonist ivuxolimab in advanced cancers. Study in general: Three dose-escalation patients had partial responses: one with hepatocellular carcinoma and two with cutaneous melanoma.

Autoimmune disease history or systemic immunosuppression led to patient exclusion. This CDR3 comprises 17 residues. With 5 bases clipped from V and 3 bases from J, the junction kept 15 bases outside the gene matches. Germline-derived CDR1 and CDR2 are SQVTM and ANQGSEA. General observations from the study: Low normalized T-cell clonal expansion was also seen in some nonresponders. Expanded clones were, on average, more numerous among CD8+ T cells than CD4+.

This clonotype was obtained from an adult with an advanced solid tumor such as melanoma, head and neck, liver or kidney cancer. The chain is built from TRBV29-1 and TRBJ2-5, with 10 bases that match TRBD1. The material sequenced was CD4+ or CD8+ T cells sorted from blood, taken in a trial of the OX40 agonist ivuxolimab. In DNA form, the CDR3 reads TGCAGCGTTACCCGACGGGGACAGGGGAGGAGAGAAGAGACCCAGTACTTC. This sequence encodes CSVTRRGQGRREETQYF. Supplemented by reference TRBV29-1 and TRBJ2-5, the full variable domain reads SAVISQKPSRDICQRGTSLTIQCQVDSQVTMMFWYRQQPGQSLTLIATANQGSEATYESGFVIDKFPISRPNLTFSTLTVSNMSPEDSSIYLCSVTRRGQGRREETQYFGPGTRLLVL.